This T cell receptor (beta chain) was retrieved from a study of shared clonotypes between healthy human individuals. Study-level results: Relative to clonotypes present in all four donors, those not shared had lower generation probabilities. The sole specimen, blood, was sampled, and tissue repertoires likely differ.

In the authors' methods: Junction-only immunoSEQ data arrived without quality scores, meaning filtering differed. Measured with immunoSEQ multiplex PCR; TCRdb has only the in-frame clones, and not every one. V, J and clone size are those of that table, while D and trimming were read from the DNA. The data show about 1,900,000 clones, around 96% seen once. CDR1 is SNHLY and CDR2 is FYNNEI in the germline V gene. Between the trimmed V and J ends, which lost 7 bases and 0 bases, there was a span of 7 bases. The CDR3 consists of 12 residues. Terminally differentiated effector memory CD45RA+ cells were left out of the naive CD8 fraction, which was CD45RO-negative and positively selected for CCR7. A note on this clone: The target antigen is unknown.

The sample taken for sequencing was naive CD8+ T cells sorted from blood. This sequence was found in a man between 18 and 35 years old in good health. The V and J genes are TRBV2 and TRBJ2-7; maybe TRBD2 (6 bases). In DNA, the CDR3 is TGTGCCAGCAAAGCGGGCTCCTACGAGCAGTACTTC. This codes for CASKAGSYEQYF.